Below are 2 T cell receptor beta chains sequenced from a single sample in a study of shared clonotypes between healthy human individuals. TCRdb's table, derived via immunoSEQ multiplex PCR, lists solely in-frame clones and lacks some. The sample shows 1.6 million or so clones, roughly 98.5% of them seen only once. The source material was naive CD4+ T cells sorted from blood. Subset defined: CD45RA+ positively selected. The receptors derive from a man aged 25 to 40 in good health.

This rearrangement joins TRBV6-6 to TRBJ1-1; no reliable D call. V gave up 4 bases and J gave up 1 base, with 13 bases separating them. From germline, CDR1 is MNHNY and CDR2 SVGAGI (reference sequence). There are 15 residues in the CDR3. CDR3 DNA: TGTGCCAGCAGTTGGGATTTGAGGGCGAACACTGAAGCTTTCTTT. The encoded protein is CASSWDLRANTEAFF.

The chain links TRBV2 to TRBJ1-1; D gene ambiguous. This CDR3 spans 14 amino acids. V was shortened by 3 bases and J by 3 bases, with 11 bases between the two germline ends. Germline assignment: CDR1 SNHLY and CDR2 FYNNEI. The CDR3 bases are TGTGCCAGCAGTGACCTCGGGCAGTACACTGAAGCTTTCTTT. Protein: CASSDLGQYTEAFF.